The sequence of this TCR beta chain was determined in a study of T cells in Graves' hyperthyroidism and ophthalmopathy (dated by TCRdb to about 2019). General notes on the study: Peripheral blood was collected at initial diagnosis, before any treatment. To identify distinguishing TCR V-J signatures, a discovery cohort of some 100 patients was used, comprising 40 to 45 with Graves' ophthalmopathy and roughly 60 with stable Graves' hyperthyroidism. Whether ophthalmopathy could be predicted prospectively was tested in an independent validation cohort made up of roughly 20 hyperthyroidism patients plus 17 patients who later progressed to ophthalmopathy. The 95 to 100 discovery patients were randomly split 7:3 into training and test sets. In addition, the study compared T-cell repertoires in thyroid tissue and in blood from about 6 Graves' hyperthyroidism patients. Once sampling was done, hyperthyroidism patients were given methimazole at a starting dose of 30 mg daily, whereas ophthalmopathy patients were given high-dose intravenous methylprednisolone. According to the paper, TCR Vbeta CDR3 sequencing was carried out on roughly 130 peripheral blood samples, which came from 40 to 45 ophthalmopathy, around 74 hyperthyroidism and some 17 progressor patients. General findings and caveats noted by the study authors: In validation, progression to ophthalmopathy was predicted by the model with 55% to 71% sensitivity and around 75% specificity, a median of around 6.5 months before onset. No statistical method was used to fix the sample size in advance, and group allocation was not hidden from the investigators. Ophthalmopathy was separated from stable hyperthyroidism by a 13 V-J signature model, with approximately 85% sensitivity and 81% to 82% specificity obtained in cross-validation and 80%/75% obtained in testing. Most expanded thyroid clonotypes (frequency above 0.001) were also found in blood, which suggests that blood repertoires may mirror thyroid immune responses.

Ten or more counts support this clonotype. Its cognate antigen has yet to be identified. There are no base qualities to consult, and no much larger clone falls within one base. In the ophthalmopathy patients, disease was moderately to severely active, with a Clinical Activity Score of 3 or more, a NOSPECS grade of 4 or more, and a duration of less than 3 months. Any patient with an uncontrolled infection, another autoimmune disease, pregnancy or lactation was excluded. Diagnoses were established on the basis of clinical symptoms, serum thyroxine and TRAb, thyroid ultrasound, and orbital computed tomography. Ficoll-Paque density gradient centrifugation was used to isolate PBMCs from under 11 ml of fresh peripheral blood. Total RNA was extracted with Trizol reagent, and quality was checked on an Agilent 2100 Bioanalyzer. The TCR beta CDR3 regions were amplified from RNA transcripts. For the first round of RT-PCR on the TCR CDR3, the HTBI primer set was used together with the Qiagen OneStep RT-PCR kit. The libraries were constructed in a second round of multiplex PCR and then size-selected and purified. Libraries were sequenced paired-end with 100 bp reads on an Illumina HiSeq2000. The original pipeline was this. SOAPnuke was used to process the raw data, with reads discarded if the reads contained adapters or uncalled bases, had a mean Phred below 15, or lacked an exact constant-primer or identifier match. High-quality paired reads were merged using COPE v1.2.5, and each unique nucleotide sequence was defined as a clonotype. MiTCR v1.1 was used to align the clonotypes against IMGT TRBV, TRBD and TRBJ reference segments. The analysis included only V-J combinations with a frequency above 0.0001, which together covered approximately 99% of the repertoires. The TCS score was defined as the ratio of F50 (clonal expansion) to E x V (chaos), calculated using BLOSUM62-based TCRdist between CDR3 peptides within each V-J. Welch's t-statistics and random forest reduced 450 to 600 V-J features to some 14, which were used in a naive Bayes classifier (R e1071). In TCRdb, the public reads were trimmed at Q25 with fastp and aligned with MiXCR, with productive beta chains retained. Each CDR3 protein gets just one entry, which takes the most common genes and DNA from the rows behind it. TCRdb's processing, not the authors', yielded these V and J calls. This sample holds 200,000 to 250,000 distinct CDR3 sequences; more than 20% were observed only once. Roughly 35% of the sample belongs to the ten largest clones.

V is reduced by 4 bases and J by 3 bases, leaving a spacing of 9 bases between them. Its CDR3 holds 13 amino acids, cysteine through phenylalanine. The retained sequence is limited to the CDR3, 39 bases, with the frame set at the first base. For CDR1 and CDR2, the germline V gene lists MNHEY and SVGAGI. Source material: blood. The V and J genes are TRBV6-5 and TRBJ1-2; too little of a D gene remains to name it. This clonotype was sampled from a woman aged 40 to 55 with Graves' ophthalmopathy. The CDR3 protein is CASSWMPDYGYTF. The DNA is TGTGCCAGCAGTTGGATGCCTGACTATGGCTACACCTTC.